This T cell receptor (beta chain) comes out of a study of cytomegalovirus exposure and HLA in healthy donors. This PCR relied on a set of 60 Vbeta primers and 13 Jbeta primers. The data were produced by immunoSEQ multiplex PCR, yet TCRdb's version contains in-frame clones alone and is incomplete. The repertoire has roughly 130,000 clones, around 8.5% of them found once; the top ten carry under 5.5%. Germline assignment: CDR1 LGHNA and CDR2 YNFKEQ. The CDR3 length is 16 residues. The V segment lost 3 bases and the J segment 8 bases; nucleotides outside the gene matches: 12. Study conclusions and caveats: Sequencing probably produced one cluster of sequence variants that were highly shared. TRBV6-2, TRBV6-3 and some other V segments were unresolvable in 87-base-pair reads.

This clone showed up just a few times. The target antigen is unknown. The gene calls are TRBV4-2 and TRBJ2-4; 8 bases agree with TRBD1. Sequenced input: PBMCs. The clonotype originates from a man in his forties or fifties in good health and CMV-seronegative. The CDR3 DNA is TGTGCCAGCAGCCATGCTGGGGACAGGTGGGGGGACATTCAGTACTTC. The encoded protein is CASSHAGDRWGDIQYF.